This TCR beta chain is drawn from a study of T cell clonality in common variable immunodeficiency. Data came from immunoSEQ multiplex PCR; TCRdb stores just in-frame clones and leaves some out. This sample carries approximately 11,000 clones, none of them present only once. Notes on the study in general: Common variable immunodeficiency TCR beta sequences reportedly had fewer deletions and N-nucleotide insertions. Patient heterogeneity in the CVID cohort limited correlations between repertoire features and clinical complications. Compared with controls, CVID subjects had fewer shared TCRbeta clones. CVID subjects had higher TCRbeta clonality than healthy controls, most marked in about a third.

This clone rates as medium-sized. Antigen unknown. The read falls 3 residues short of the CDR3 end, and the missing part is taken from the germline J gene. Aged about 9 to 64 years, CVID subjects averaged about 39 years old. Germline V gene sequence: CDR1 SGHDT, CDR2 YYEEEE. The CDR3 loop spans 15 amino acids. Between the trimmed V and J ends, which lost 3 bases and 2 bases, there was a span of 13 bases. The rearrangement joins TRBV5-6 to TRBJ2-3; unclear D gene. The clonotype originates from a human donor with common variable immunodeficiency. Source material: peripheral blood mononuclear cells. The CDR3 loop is CASSYVEIITDTQYF. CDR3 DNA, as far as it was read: TGTGCCAGCAGCTACGTAGAGATAATCACAGATACG.